Listed here are 19 T cell receptor beta chains from one sample, sequenced in a study of CD8+ T cells in alopecia areata (dated by TCRdb to the late 2010s). What this sample's time point label stands for: approximately 4 weeks on oral tofacitinib. This specimen's treatment or condition label, interpreted: oral pan-JAK inhibitor, 5-10 mg twice daily. The method was the immunoSEQ multiplex PCR assay. For TCR sequencing, RNA was extracted from every sample and reverse transcribed into cDNA to serve as template. TCRdb took over this immuneACCESS table, retaining in-frame rearrangements with V and J assigned. Such tables are incomplete; in checked studies, under half of the missing clones stem from an unresolved V gene, and the remainder is unexplained. In this sample the table shows 200,000 to 250,000 clones, more than 45% of which occur a single time. The top ten clones comprise 1.6% of the sample. Here the sequenced sample was CD4+ T cells sorted from blood, taken at week 4, from a patient treated with tofacitinib. The receptors stem from a human donor with alopecia areata.

This clone was detected a few times. The CDR3 DNA reads TGTGCCAGCAGTCTAGCTGGGGGAAATTCACCCCTCCACTTT. Translated, it gives CASSLAGGNSPLHF. The chain is built from TRBV5-6 and TRBJ1-6; D possibly corresponds to TRBD1 (5 bases). CDR1 and CDR2 (germline): SGHDT, YYEEEE. V lost 5 bases and J lost 7, with 13 bases in between. The CDR3 spans 14 residues.

The chain recombines TRBV2 with TRBJ2-7; D is perhaps TRBD1 or TRBD2 (5 bases each). The germline V gene has CDR1 SNHLY and CDR2 FYNNEI. V was pared by 5 bases and J by 0 bases, with 11 bases between. The CDR3 is 14 amino acids. CDR3 sequence (DNA): TGTGCCAGCAGTCGGGACGGCGTCTCCTACGAGCAGTACTTC. Residues: CASSRDGVSYEQYF.

Ten or more counts support this clone. Additional DNA sequences in this sample encode the identical CDR3. The V call is TRBV30, the J call TRBJ1-5; perhaps TRBD1 as D (5 bases). Trimming took 3 bases from V and 4 from J, leaving 10 bases between them. The V gene's germline CDR1 is GTSNPN and CDR2 SVGIG (reference sequence). CDR3 size: 13 residues. CDR3 loop: CAWSGGDNQPQHF. DNA of the CDR3: TGTGCCTGGAGCGGGGGTGATAATCAGCCCCAGCATTTT.

The rearrangement uses TRBV19 and TRBJ1-1; D may be TRBD1 (6 bases). The CDR3 spans 12 residues. Germline V gene lookup returns CDR1 LNHDA and CDR2 SQIVND (reference sequence). V lost 5 bases and J 9 bases, leaving 13 bases between the germline ends. The CDR3 nucleotides read TGTGCCAGTAGTTCAAAAACAGGGAAAGCTTTCTTT. Translation gives CASSSKTGKAFF.

This clone occurred a few times. The V and J genes are TRBV13 and TRBJ2-2; 9 bases are a match to TRBD2. The V gene's germline CDR1 is PRHDT and CDR2 FYEKMQ (reference sequence). V trimming: 5 bases; J trimming: 6 bases; junction bases outside the gene matches: 7. This CDR3 comprises 15 residues. CDR3 region: CASSRGGLASGELFF. DNA of the CDR3: TGTGCCAGCAGCCGTGGAGGACTAGCGTCCGGGGAGCTGTTTTTT.

Comments on this clone: In the same sample, other DNA sequences code for this CDR3. This sequence joins TRBV5-1 and TRBJ2-5; D gene ambiguous. CDR1 is SGHRS and CDR2 is YFSETQ in the germline V gene. Between the trimmed V and J ends, which lost 0 bases and 4 bases, there was a span of 13 bases. The CDR3 is 15 amino acids. The CDR3 region is CASSLVGGYGETQYF. CDR3 DNA: TGCGCCAGCAGCTTGGTGGGTGGGTACGGAGAGACCCAGTACTTC.

The V call is TRBV4-3, the J call TRBJ1-5, with unresolved D. This CDR3 comprises 13 residues. V dropped 0 bases and J dropped 6 bases, with 6 bases sitting between them. CDR1 LGHNA and CDR2 YSLEER come from the germline V gene. DNA for the CDR3: TGCGCCAGCAGCCAAGATCGGCGTCAGCCCCAGCATTTT. Translated, it gives CASSQDRRQPQHF.

CDR3 sequence reads: CSVVASGQPQHF. The DNA of the CDR3 is TGCAGCGTGGTGGCGAGCGGTCAGCCCCAGCATTTT. This chain connects TRBV29-1 to TRBJ1-5; D is ambiguous. The CDR3 loop spans 12 amino acids. In germline, CDR1 is SQVTM, CDR2 ANQGSEA. V gave up 6 bases and J gave up 6 bases, with 12 bases separating them.

The CDR3 coding sequence is TGTGCCAGCAGTTATACCACCGTCACAGATACGCAGTATTTT. Translating it yields CASSYTTVTDTQYF. The chain joins TRBV6-5 to TRBJ2-3; D is uncertain. CDR3 length equals 14 residues. V dropped 3 bases and J dropped 2 bases, with 9 bases sitting between them. The germline gives CDR1 MNHEY, CDR2 SVGAGI.

The J gene is TRBJ2-2, the V gene TRBV29-1; no clear D. The CDR3 has 15 amino acids. Trimming cost V 4 bases and J 5 bases, with 17 bases left between them. Germline values: CDR1 SQVTM, CDR2 ANQGSEA. Here the CDR3 reads CSVGGNGALTGELFF. CDR3 DNA: TGCAGCGTTGGGGGTAACGGAGCTTTGACCGGGGAGCTGTTTTTT.

This clone was seen more than once but under ten times. CDR3 DNA sequence: TGTGCCAGCAGTTTAACAGGGGGCACCGGGGAGCTGTTTTTT. This gives the protein CASSLTGGTGELFF. The chain is built from TRBV28 and TRBJ2-2; 8 bases match TRBD1. This CDR3 is 14 amino acids long. Trimming at V came to 2 bases and at J to 4 bases, leaving 0 bases not matched to a gene. Per germline, CDR1 MDHEN and CDR2 SYDVKM. The full variable domain, rest sourced from reference TRBV28 and TRBJ2-2, is DVKVTQSSRYLVKRTGEKVFLECVQDMDHENMFWYRQDPGLGLRLIYFSYDVKMKEKGDIPEGYSVSREKKERFSLILESASTNQTSMYLCASSLTGGTGELFFGEGSRLTVL.

This clone was observed many times. The chain is built from TRBV28 and TRBJ2-7; possibly TRBD1 or TRBD2 for D (5 bases each). This CDR3 region has 14 residues. V lost 5 bases, J lost 3 bases, and 14 bases lay in between. CDR1 is MDHEN and CDR2 is SYDVKM in the germline V gene. The CDR3 DNA follows: TGTGCCAGCAGTCCCCCGGGACCCTTCTACGAGCAGTACTTC. It codes for CASSPPGPFYEQYF.

Of note for this clone: This sample includes further DNA sequences coding for the same CDR3. V gene TRBV27 combines with J gene TRBJ1-2; possible D gene TRBD1, 5 bases. The V gene's germline CDR1 is MNHEY and CDR2 SMNVEV (reference sequence). V was clipped by 4 bases and J by 8 bases, with 8 bases between them. The length of the CDR3 is 11 residues. The CDR3 region has the DNA TGTGCCAGCAGTTCGGGACTAGGCTACACCTTC. As protein: CASSSGLGYTF.

This clone appeared a few times. The chain couples TRBV5-4 to TRBJ2-7, with 10 bases fitting TRBD2. The CDR3 covers 15 residues. V gave up 4 bases and J gave up 3 bases; unmatched junction bases: 7. Germline-derived CDR1 and CDR2 are SGHNT and YYREEE (reference sequence). DNA of the CDR3: TGTGCCAGCAGCATCGATAGCGGGGGGCTCTACGAGCAGTACTTC. The encoded protein is CASSIDSGGLYEQYF. The whole variable domain, remainder taken from reference TRBV5-4 and TRBJ2-7, is ETGVTQSPTHLIKTRGQQVTLRCSSQSGHNTVSWYQQALGQGPQFIFQYYREEENGRGNFPPRFSGLQFPNYSSELNVNALELDDSALYLCASSIDSGGLYEQYFGPGTRLTVT.

The V call is TRBV7-2, the J call TRBJ2-7; TRBD1 is a possible D gene (7 bases). This CDR3 has 15 residues. The germline CDR1 and CDR2 sequences are SGHTA and FQGNSA. V was shortened by 5 bases and J by 3 bases, with 17 bases between the two germline ends. The CDR3 loop reads CASSPPPGGGYEQYF. CDR3 nucleotides: TGTGCCAGCAGCCCCCCCCCAGGGGGAGGCTACGAGCAGTACTTC.

This clone has just a few counts. The chain is built from TRBV4-3 and TRBJ1-1; 9 bases map to TRBD1. J lost 1 base, V lost 2 bases, and 5 bases had no gene match. The CDR3 totals 16 residues. CDR1 LGHNA and CDR2 YSLEER come from the germline V gene. The CDR3 DNA sequence: TGCGCCAGCAGCCAACCTTCGACAGGGGGGAACACTGAAGCTTTCTTT. It specifies CASSQPSTGGNTEAFF.

The table lists this clone with a few counts. The chain carries TRBV18 and TRBJ2-1; TRBD2 agrees at 10 bases. Germline V lookup: CDR1 KGHSH, CDR2 LQKENI. Trimming took 0 bases from V and 8 from J; bases not matched to a gene: 4. CDR3 length: 15 amino acids. CDR3 protein: CASSPPSGGGYEQFF. The CDR3 DNA sequence: TGTGCCAGCTCACCACCCAGCGGGGGGGGATATGAGCAGTTCTTC.

V and J are TRBV5-1 and TRBJ2-1; D may be TRBD1 (6 bases). The V gene's germline CDR1 is SGHRS and CDR2 YFSETQ. Trimming cost V 0 bases and J 3 bases, with 10 bases left between them. The CDR3 length is 15 residues. For the CDR3, the DNA is TGCGCCAGCAGCTTGGCCAGGGGTCTCTACAATGAGCAGTTCTTC. Translation gives CASSLARGLYNEQFF.

The chain combines TRBV15 with TRBJ2-6; tentative D call: TRBD1 (5 bases). This CDR3 is 16 amino acids long. The germline V gene has CDR1 LNHNV and CDR2 YYDKDF (reference sequence). Trimming removed 4 bases at V and 4 bases at J, with 14 bases between. CDR3 residues: CATSTHTGSGANVLTF. CDR3 nucleotides: TGTGCCACCAGCACTCATACAGGCTCAGGGGCCAACGTCCTGACTTTC.